This TCR beta chain originates from a study of chemoradiotherapy in HPV16-positive cancers. Study overall: Candidate HPV-specific T-cell clones and common TCR motifs came from functional assays in two HPV16-positive patients. Study results and limitations: Candidate HPV-specific clones and E7-related TCR motifs grew in tumor during treatment. Better recurrence-free survival went with HPV-responsive T-cell expansion in HPV16-positive patients.

As concerns this clone: Antigen: not known.

The CDR3 has 15 residues. Looked up from germline, CDR1 is SGHNT and CDR2 is YYREEE (reference sequence). V was clipped by 0 bases and J by 6 bases, with 14 bases between them. Here immunoSEQ multiplex PCR was the method, and the copy in TCRdb shows in-frame clones only, minus some. The sample comprises fewer than 6,000 clones, more than 85% of which are singletons, and 22% rests with the top ten. Samples were taken several times over chemoradiotherapy. The V call is TRBV5-4, the J call TRBJ2-3; the D gene is possibly TRBD2 (6 bases). The sample in question was blood, obtained from a patient who underwent chemoradiotherapy. This clonotype was obtained from a human donor with HPV-associated anogenital cancer. This CDR3 is CASSLDLGRPDTQYF. CDR3 nucleotide sequence: TGTGCCAGCAGCTTGGATCTCGGGAGACCCGATACGCAGTATTTT.